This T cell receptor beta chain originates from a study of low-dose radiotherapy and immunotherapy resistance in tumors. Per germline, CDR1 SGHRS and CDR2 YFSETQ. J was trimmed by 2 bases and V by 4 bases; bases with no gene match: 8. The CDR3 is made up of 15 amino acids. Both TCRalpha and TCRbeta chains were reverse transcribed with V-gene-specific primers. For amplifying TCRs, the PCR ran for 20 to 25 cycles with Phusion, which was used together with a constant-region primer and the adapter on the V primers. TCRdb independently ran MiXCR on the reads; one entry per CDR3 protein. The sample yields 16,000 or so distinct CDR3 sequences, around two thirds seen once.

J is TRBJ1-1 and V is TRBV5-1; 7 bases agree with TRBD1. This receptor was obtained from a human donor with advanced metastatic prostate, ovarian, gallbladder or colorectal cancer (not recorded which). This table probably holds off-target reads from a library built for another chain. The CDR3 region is CASSETGTVNTEAFF. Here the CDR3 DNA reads TGCGCCAGCAGCGAAACCGGGACAGTCAACACTGAAGCTTTCTTT.